This T cell receptor (beta chain) was found in a study of T cells after yellow fever vaccination. General study points: Most primary-vaccination clones recurred post-booster (roughly 96% CD4, around 86% CD8).

This clonotype was seen only a few times. The antigen is not known. TCR cDNA, made by 5'RACE template switching, carried an added universal primer site and UMIs. TCRdb re-called the 5' RACE reads with MiXCR, one entry per CDR3 protein. The sample holds around 320,000 distinct CDR3 sequences, roughly 10% seen once. Trimming removed 5 bases from V and 2 bases from J; junction bases left unmatched: 8. Germline V gene data show CDR1 as SGHTA and CDR2 as FQGNSA. CDR3 size: 17 residues. V is TRBV7-2 and J is TRBJ2-3; 12 nucleotides line up with TRBD2. The sequences come from CD4+ T cells sorted from PBMCs, collected 45 days after the yellow fever booster vaccination. This clonotype originated in a man aged 18 to 30 who received the YFV17D yellow fever vaccine. CDR3 nucleotides: TGTGCCAGCAGCGTGACTAGCGGGGGACTTCCCACAGATACGCAGTATTTT. Its translation: CASSVTSGGLPTDTQYF.